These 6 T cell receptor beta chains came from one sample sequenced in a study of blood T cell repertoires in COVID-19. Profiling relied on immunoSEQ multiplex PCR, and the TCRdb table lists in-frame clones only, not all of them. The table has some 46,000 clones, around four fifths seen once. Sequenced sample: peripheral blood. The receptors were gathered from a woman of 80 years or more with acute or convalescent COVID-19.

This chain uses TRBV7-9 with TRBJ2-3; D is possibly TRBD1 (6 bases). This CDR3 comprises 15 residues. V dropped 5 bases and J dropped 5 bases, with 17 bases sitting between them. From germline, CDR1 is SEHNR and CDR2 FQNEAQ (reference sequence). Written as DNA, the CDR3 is TGTGCCAGCAGCCCAGCTAGTTGGGGGCAAGATACGCAGTATTTT. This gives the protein CASSPASWGQDTQYF. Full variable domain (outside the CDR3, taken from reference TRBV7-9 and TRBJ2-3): DTGVSQNPRHKITKRGQNVTFRCDPISEHNRLYWYRQTLGQGPEFLTYFQNEAQLEKSRLLSDRFSAERPKGSFSTLEIQRTEQGDSAMYLCASSPASWGQDTQYFGPGTRLTVL.

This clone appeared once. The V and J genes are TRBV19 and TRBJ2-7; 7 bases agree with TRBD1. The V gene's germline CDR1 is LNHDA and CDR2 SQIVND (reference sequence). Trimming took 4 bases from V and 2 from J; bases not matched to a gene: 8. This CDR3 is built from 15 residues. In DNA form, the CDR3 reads TGTGCCAGTAGTAGATCTCGACAGGGTACCTACGAGCAGTACTTC. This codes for CASSRSRQGTYEQYF.

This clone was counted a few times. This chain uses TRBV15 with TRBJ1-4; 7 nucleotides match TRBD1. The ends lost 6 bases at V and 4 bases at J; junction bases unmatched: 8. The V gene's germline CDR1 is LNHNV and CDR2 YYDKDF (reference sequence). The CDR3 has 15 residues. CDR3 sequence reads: CATRYWDSGNEKLFF. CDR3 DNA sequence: TGTGCCACCAGGTACTGGGACAGCGGTAATGAAAAACTGTTTTTT.

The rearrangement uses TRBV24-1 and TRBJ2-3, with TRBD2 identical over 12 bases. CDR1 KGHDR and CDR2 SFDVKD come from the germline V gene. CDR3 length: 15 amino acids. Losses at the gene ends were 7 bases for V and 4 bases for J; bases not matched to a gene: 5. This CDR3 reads CATSETSGGPDTQYF. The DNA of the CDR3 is TGTGCCACCAGCGAAACTAGCGGGGGGCCAGATACGCAGTATTTT.

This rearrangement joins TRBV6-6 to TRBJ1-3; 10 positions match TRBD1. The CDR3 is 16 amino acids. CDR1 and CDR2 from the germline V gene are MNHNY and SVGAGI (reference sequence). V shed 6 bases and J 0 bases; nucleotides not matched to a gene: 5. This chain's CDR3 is CASSSGTGDSGNTIYF. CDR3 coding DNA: TGTGCCAGCAGCTCCGGGACAGGGGACTCTGGAAACACCATATATTTT.

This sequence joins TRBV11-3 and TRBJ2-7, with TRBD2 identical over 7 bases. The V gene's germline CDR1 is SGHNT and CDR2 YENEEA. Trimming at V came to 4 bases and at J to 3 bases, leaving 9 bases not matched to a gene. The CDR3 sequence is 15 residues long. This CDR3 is CASSYRGGAIYEQYF. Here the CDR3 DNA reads TGTGCCAGCAGCTACCGCGGGGGAGCTATCTACGAGCAGTACTTC.